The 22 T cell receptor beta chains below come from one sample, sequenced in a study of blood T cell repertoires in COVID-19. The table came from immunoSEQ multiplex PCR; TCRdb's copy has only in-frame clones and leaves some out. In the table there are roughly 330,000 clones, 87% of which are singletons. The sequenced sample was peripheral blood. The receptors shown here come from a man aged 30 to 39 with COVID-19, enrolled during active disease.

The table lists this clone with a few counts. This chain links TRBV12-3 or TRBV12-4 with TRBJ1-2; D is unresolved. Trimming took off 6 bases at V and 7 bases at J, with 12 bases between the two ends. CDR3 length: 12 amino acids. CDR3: CASSWEAAGYTF. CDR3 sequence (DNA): TGTGCCAGCAGCTGGGAGGCAGCTGGCTACACCTTC.

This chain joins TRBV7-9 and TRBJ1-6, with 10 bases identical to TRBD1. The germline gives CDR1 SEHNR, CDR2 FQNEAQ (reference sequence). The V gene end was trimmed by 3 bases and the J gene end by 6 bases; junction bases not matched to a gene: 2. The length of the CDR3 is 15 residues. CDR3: CASSLGTGVNSPLHF. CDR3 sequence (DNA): TGTGCCAGCAGCTTGGGGACAGGGGTTAATTCACCCCTCCACTTT. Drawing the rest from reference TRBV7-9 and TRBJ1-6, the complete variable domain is DTGVSQNPRHKITKRGQNVTFRCDPISEHNRLYWYRQTLGQGPEFLTYFQNEAQLEKSRLLSDRFSAERPKGSFSTLEIQRTEQGDSAMYLCASSLGTGVNSPLHFGNGTRLTVT.

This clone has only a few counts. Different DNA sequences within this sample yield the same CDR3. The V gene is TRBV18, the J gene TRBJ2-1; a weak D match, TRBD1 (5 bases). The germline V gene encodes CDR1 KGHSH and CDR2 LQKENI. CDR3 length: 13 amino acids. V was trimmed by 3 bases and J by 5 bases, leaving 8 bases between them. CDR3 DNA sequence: TGTGCCAGCTCACCCCAACAGGACAATGAGCAGTTCTTC. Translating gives CASSPQQDNEQFF.

The CDR3 sequence is CASTVTPDTQYF. In DNA, the CDR3 is TGTGCCAGCACCGTAACTCCAGATACGCAGTATTTT. This chain links TRBV28 with TRBJ2-3, with unresolved D. Trimming stripped 7 bases from V and 4 bases from J, with 9 bases between. Germline CDR1 and CDR2: MDHEN and SYDVKM. CDR3 size: 12 residues.

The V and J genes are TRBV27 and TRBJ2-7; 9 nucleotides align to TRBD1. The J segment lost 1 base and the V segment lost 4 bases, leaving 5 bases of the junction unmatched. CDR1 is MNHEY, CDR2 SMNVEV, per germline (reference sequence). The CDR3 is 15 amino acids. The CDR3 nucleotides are TGTGCCAGCAGTTGGGGAGGGACAGGGTCCTACGAGCAGTACTTC. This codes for CASSWGGTGSYEQYF.

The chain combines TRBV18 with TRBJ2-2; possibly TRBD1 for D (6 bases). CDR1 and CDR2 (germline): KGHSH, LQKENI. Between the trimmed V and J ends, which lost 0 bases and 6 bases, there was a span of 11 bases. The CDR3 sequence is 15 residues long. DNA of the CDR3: TGTGCCAGCTCACCACCGCCAGGGGTAGCCGGGGAGCTGTTTTTT. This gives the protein CASSPPPGVAGELFF.

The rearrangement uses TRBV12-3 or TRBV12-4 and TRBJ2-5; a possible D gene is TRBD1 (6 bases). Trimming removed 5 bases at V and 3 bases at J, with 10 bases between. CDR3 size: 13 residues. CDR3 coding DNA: TGTGCCAGCAGTACCCGGACAGAAGAGACCCAGTACTTC. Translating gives CASSTRTEETQYF.

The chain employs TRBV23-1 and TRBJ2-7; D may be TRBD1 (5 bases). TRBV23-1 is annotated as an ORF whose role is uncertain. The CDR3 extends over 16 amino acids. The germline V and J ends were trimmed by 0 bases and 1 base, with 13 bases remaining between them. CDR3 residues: CASSQSGRRGSYEQYF. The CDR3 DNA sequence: TGCGCCAGCAGTCAATCGGGGCGGCGAGGTTCCTACGAGCAGTACTTC.

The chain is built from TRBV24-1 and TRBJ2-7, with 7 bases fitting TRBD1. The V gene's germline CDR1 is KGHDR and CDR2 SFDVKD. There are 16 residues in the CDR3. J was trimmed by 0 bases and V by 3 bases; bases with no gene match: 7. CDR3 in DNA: TGTGCCACCAGTGATACAGGACAGGCCCCCTCCTACGAGCAGTACTTC. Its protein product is CATSDTGQAPSYEQYF.

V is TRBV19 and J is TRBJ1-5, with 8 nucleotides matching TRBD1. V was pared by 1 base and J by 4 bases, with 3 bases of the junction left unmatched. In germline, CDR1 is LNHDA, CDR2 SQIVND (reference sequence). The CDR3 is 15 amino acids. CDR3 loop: CASSIAGTGNQPQHF. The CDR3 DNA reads TGTGCCAGTAGTATAGCGGGGACAGGTAATCAGCCCCAGCATTTT.

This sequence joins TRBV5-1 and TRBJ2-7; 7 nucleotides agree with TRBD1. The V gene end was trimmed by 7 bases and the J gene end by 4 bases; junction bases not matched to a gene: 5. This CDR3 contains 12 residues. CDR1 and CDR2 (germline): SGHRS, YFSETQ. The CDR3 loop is CASGDREYEQYF. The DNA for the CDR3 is TGCGCCAGCGGAGACAGGGAGTACGAGCAGTACTTC. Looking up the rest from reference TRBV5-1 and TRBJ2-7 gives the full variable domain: KAGVTQTPRYLIKTRGQQVTLSCSPISGHRSVSWYQQTPGQGLQFLFEYFSETQRNKGNFPGRFSGRQFSNSRSEMNVSTLELGDSALYLCASGDREYEQYFGPGTRLTVT.

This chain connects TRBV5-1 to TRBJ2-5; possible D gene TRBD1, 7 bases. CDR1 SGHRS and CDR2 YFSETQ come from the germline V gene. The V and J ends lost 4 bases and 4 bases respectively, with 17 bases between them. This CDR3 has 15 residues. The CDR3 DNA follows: TGCGCCAGCAGCCGGGGGCGGCCAGGGGGAGAGACCCAGTACTTC. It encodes CASSRGRPGGETQYF.

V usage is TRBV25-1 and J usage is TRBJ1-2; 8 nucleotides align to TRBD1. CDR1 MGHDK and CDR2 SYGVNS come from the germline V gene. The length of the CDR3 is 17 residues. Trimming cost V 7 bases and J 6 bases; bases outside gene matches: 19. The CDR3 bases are TGTGCCAGCACCAAAACTCAGGGTACAGGGGGGCTTCATGGCTACACCTTC. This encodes CASTKTQGTGGLHGYTF.

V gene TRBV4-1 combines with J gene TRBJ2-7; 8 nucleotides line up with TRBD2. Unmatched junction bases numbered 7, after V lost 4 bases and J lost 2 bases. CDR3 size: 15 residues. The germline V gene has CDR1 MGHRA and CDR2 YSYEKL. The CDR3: CASSPGGGGTYEQYF. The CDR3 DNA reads TGCGCCAGCAGCCCCGGGGGGGGAGGAACCTACGAGCAGTACTTC.

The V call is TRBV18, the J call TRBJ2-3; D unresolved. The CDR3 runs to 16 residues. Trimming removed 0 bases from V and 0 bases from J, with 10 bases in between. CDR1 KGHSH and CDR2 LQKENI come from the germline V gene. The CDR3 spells CASSPPSSLSTDTQYF. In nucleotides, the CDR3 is TGTGCCAGCTCACCACCGTCCTCCCTTAGCACAGATACGCAGTATTTT.

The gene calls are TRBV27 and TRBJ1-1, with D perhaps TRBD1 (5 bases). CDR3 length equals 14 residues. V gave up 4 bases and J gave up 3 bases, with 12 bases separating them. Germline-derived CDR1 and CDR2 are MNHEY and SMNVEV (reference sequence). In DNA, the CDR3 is TGTGCCAGCAGTTGGGGGACTCGGGACACTGAAGCTTTCTTT. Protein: CASSWGTRDTEAFF.

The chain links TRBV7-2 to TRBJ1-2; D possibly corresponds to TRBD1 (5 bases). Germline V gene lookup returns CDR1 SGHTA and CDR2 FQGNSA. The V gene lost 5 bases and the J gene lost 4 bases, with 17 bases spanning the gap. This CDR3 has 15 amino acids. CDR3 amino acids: CASSPRPTEAYGYTF. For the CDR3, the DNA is TGTGCCAGCAGCCCCCGCCCGACAGAAGCCTATGGCTACACCTTC.

CDR3 loop: CASSLRDRGQEQYF. The CDR3 bases are TGTGCCAGCAGTTTAAGGGACAGGGGGCAAGAGCAGTACTTC. This rearrangement joins TRBV28 to TRBJ2-7, with 12 nucleotides matching TRBD1. The length of the CDR3 is 14 residues. Germline V gene lookup returns CDR1 MDHEN and CDR2 SYDVKM. With V trimmed by 2 bases and J by 7 bases, 3 bases remained unmatched.

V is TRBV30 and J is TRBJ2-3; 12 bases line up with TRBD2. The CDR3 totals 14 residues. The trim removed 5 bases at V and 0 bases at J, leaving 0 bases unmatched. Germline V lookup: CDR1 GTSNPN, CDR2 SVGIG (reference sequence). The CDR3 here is CAWGTSGSTDTQYF. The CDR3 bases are TGTGCCTGGGGGACTAGCGGGAGCACAGATACGCAGTATTTT.

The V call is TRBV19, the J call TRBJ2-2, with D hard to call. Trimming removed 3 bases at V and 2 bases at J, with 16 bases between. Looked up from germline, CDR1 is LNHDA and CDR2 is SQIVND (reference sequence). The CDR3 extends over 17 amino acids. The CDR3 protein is CASSMGLISFNTGELFF. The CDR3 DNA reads TGTGCCAGTAGTATGGGCCTAATATCGTTCAACACCGGGGAGCTGTTTTTT. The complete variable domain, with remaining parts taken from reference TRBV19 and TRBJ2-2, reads DGGITQSPKYLFRKEGQNVTLSCEQNLNHDAMYWYRQDPGQGLRLIYYSQIVNDFQKGDIAEGYSVSREKKESFPLTVTSAQKNPTAFYLCASSMGLISFNTGELFFGEGSRLTVL.

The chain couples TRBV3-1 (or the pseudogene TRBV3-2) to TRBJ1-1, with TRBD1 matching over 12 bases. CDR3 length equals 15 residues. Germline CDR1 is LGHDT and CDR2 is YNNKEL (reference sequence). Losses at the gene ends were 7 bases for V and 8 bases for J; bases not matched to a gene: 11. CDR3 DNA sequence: TGTGCCAGCAAAACCGGGACAGGGGGCTCGGCAGAAGCTTTCTTT. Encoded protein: CASKTGTGGSAEAFF.

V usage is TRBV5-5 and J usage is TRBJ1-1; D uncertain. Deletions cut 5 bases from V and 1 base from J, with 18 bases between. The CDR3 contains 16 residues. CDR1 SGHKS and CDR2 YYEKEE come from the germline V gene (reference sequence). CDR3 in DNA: TGTGCCAGCAGTTTTAACCCCGCTCTAGAGAACACTGAAGCTTTCTTT. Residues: CASSFNPALENTEAFF.